This T cell receptor (beta chain) emerged from a study of blood T cell repertoires in COVID-19. Turning to the study itself: PBMCs, B-cell-depleted T cells, or T cells provided the cDNA or gDNA that made up the material.

Produced via immunoSEQ multiplex PCR; TCRdb's table is partial and in-frame only. The sample lists 250,000 or so clones, around 87% seen once, with over 5% in the top ten. Germline V gene data show CDR1 as SGHTA and CDR2 as FQGNSA. CDR3 length: 15 residues. J gave up 6 bases and V 4 bases, and 5 bases lay outside the gene matches. The source of this sequence is a woman aged 55 to 70 with COVID-19, enrolled during active disease. The sequencing input was peripheral blood. The genes are TRBV7-2 and TRBJ2-3; 12 bases match TRBD2. CDR3 amino acids: CASSSTSGGLDTQYF. CDR3 in DNA: TGTGCCAGCAGCTCAACTAGCGGGGGGTTGGATACGCAGTATTTT.